Sequencing of this T cell receptor beta chain was carried out in a study of blood T cell repertoires in COVID-19. Exposed participants came across a COVID-19 case within 2 weeks before study entry. Authors' methods: For nucleated cells, counts were estimated from reference gene primer amplification. Sequencing used immunoSEQ multiplex PCR; TCRdb keeps in-frame clones, though not all of them. V and J calls and clone size follow that table, whereas D and trimming were derived from the DNA. Among 200,000 to 300,000 clones listed, 88% were seen once. Germline V CDR1 and CDR2: KGHSH, LQKENI. The germline V and J ends were trimmed by 0 bases and 5 bases, with 16 bases remaining between them. The CDR3 loop spans 17 amino acids. The sample holds one count of this clone.

This chain connects TRBV18 to TRBJ1-4; the D gene is possibly TRBD1 (6 bases). The sample taken for sequencing was PBMCs or T cells enriched from blood (not recorded which). This sequence was found in a woman aged 40 to 49 who had been exposed to COVID-19. The CDR3 sequence: CASSPPGAGGLNEKLFF. CDR3 sequence (DNA): TGTGCCAGCTCACCACCGGGGGCAGGAGGTCTAAATGAAAAACTGTTTTTT.